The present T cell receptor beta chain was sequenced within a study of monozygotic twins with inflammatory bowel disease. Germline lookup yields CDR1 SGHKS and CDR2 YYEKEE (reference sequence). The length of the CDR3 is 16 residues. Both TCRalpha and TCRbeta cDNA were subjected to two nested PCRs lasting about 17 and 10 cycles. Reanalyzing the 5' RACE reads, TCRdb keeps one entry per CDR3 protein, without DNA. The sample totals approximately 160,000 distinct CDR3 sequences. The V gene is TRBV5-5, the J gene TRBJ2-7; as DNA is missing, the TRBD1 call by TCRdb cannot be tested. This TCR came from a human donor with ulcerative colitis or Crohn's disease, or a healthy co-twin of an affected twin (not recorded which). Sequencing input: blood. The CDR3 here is CASSLGFRDRVYEQYF.